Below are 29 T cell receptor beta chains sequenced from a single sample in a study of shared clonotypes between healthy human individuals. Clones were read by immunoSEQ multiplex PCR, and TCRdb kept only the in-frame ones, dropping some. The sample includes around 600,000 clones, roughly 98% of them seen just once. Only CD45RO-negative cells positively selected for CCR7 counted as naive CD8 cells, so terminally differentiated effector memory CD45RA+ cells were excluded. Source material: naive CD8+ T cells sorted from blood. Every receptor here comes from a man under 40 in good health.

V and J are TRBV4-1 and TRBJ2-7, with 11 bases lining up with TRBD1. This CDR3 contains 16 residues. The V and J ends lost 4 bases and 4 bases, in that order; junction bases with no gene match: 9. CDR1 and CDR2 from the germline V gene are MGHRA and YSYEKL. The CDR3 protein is CASSPYLGTGGYEQYF. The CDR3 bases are TGCGCCAGCAGCCCTTACCTCGGGACAGGGGGTTACGAGCAGTACTTC.

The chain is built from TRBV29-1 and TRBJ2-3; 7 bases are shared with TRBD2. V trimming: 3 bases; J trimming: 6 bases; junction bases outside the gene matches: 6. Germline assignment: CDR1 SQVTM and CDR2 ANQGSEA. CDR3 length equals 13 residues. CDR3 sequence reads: CSVDLREYDTQYF. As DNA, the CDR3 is TGCAGCGTTGACTTGCGGGAGTACGATACGCAGTATTTT.

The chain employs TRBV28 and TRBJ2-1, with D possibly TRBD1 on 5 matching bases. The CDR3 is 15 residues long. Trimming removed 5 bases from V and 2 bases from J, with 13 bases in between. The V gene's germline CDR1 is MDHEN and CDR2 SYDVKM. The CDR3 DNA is TGTGCCAGCAGTAACCTACAAGGGGCCTACAATGAGCAGTTCTTC. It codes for CASSNLQGAYNEQFF.

The CDR3, as DNA: TGTGCCAGCAGCTCAATTGGGGGGGATCGACTGTTTTTT. Its translation is CASSSIGGDRLFF. The chain employs TRBV7-6 and TRBJ1-4; D is perhaps TRBD1 (5 bases). The CDR3 is 13 residues long. The germline V gene has CDR1 SGHVS and CDR2 FNYEAQ. V lost 4 bases and J 13 bases, leaving 16 bases between the germline ends.

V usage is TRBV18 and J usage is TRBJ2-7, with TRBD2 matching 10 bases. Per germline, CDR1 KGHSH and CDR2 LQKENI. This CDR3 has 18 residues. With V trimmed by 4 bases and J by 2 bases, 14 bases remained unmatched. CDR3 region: CASSLEDGSGRFPYEQYF. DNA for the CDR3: TGTGCCAGCTCACTCGAGGACGGTAGCGGGAGGTTCCCCTACGAGCAGTACTTC.

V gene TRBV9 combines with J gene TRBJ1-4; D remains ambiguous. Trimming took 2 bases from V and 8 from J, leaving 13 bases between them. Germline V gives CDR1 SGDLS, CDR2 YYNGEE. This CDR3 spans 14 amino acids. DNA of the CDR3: TGTGCCAGCAGCGTGACGGGGAGCCCCGAAAAACTGTTTTTT. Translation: CASSVTGSPEKLFF.

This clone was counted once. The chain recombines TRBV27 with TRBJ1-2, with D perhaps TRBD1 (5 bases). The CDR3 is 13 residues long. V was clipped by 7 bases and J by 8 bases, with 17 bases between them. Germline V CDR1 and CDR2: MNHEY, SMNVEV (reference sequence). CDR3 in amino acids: CASMGPTGSGYTF. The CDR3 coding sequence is TGTGCCAGCATGGGGCCGACGGGTAGCGGCTACACCTTC.

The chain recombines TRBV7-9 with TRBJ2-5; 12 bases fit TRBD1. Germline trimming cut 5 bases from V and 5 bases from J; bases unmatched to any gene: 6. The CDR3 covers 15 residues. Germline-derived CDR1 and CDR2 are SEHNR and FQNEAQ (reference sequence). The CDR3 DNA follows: TGTGCCAGCAGCCTCCGGGACAGGGGGCTGGAGACCCAGTACTTC. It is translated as CASSLRDRGLETQYF.

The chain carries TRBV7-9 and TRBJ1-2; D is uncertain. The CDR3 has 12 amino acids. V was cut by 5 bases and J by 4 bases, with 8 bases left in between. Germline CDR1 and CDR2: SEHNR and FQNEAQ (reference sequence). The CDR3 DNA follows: TGTGCCAGCAGCAACAGTCTCTATGGCTACACCTTC. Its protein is CASSNSLYGYTF.

The CDR3 region is CATSRGDAYEQYF. In nucleotides, the CDR3 is TGTGCCACTTCGAGGGGGGACGCCTACGAGCAGTACTTC. The J gene is TRBJ2-7, the V gene TRBV27; D is tentatively TRBD1 or TRBD2 (6 bases each). CDR1 is MNHEY and CDR2 is SMNVEV in the germline V gene (reference sequence). Deletions cut 10 bases from V and 2 bases from J, with 15 bases between. This CDR3 has 13 amino acids.

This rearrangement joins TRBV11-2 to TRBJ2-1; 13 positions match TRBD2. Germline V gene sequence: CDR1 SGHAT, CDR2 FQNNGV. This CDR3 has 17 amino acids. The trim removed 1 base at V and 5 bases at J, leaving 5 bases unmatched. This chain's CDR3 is CASSLGTSGSLHNEQFF. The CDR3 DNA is TGTGCCAGCAGCTTAGGGACTAGCGGGAGTCTGCACAATGAGCAGTTCTTC.

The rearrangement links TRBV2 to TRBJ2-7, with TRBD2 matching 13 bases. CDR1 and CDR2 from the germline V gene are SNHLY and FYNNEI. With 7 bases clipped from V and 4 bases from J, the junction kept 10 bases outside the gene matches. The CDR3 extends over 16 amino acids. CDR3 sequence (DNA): TGTGCCAGCACGCTAGGACTAGCGGGAGTAATGTACGAGCAGTACTTC. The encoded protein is CASTLGLAGVMYEQYF.

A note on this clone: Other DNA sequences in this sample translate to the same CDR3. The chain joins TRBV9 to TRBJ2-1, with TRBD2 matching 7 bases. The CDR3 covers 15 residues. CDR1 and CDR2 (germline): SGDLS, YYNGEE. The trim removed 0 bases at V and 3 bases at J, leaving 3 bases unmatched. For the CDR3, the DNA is TGTGCCAGCAGCGTAGGCGGCGGGAGCTACAATGAGCAGTTCTTC. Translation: CASSVGGGSYNEQFF.

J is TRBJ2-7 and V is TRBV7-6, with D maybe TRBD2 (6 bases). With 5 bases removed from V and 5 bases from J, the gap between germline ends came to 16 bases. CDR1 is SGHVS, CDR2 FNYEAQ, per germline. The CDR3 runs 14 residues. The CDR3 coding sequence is TGTGCCAGCAGCCCCGAGGCGGGGCAGGACGAGCAGTACTTC. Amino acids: CASSPEAGQDEQYF. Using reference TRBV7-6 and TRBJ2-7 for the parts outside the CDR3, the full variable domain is GAGVSQSPRYKVTKRGQDVALRCDPISGHVSLYWYRQALGQGPEFLTYFNYEAQQDKSGLPNDRFSAERPEGSISTLTIQRTEQRDSAMYRCASSPEAGQDEQYFGPGTRLTVT.

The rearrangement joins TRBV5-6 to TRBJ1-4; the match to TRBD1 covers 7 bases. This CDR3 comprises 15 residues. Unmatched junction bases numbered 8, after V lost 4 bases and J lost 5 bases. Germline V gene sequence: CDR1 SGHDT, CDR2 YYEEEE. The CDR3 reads CASSLHVTGNEKLFF. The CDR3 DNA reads TGTGCCAGCAGCCTACATGTGACAGGGAATGAAAAACTGTTTTTT.

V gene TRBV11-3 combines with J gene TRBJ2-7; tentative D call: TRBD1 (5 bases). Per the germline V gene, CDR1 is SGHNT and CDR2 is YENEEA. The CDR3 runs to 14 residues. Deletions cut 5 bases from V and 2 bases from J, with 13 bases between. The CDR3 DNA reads TGTGCCAGCAGCGACAGAGCCAGACCCTACGAGCAGTACTTC. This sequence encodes CASSDRARPYEQYF.

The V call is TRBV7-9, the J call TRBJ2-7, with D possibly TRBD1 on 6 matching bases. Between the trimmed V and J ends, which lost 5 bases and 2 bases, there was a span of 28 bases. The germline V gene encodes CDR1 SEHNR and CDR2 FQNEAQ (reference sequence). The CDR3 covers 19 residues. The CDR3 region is CASSHRSTEDSQITYEQYF. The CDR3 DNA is TGTGCCAGCAGCCACCGATCTACGGAGGACAGCCAAATCACCTACGAGCAGTACTTC.

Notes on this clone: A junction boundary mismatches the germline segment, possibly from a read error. The CDR3 sequence is CASSLDASGREDF. The CDR3, as DNA: TGTGCCAGCAGCTTAGATGCTAGCGGGAGGGAAGACTTC. The chain is built from TRBV7-9 and TRBJ2-7; 12 bases map to TRBD2. Germline CDR1 SEHNR, CDR2 FQNEAQ (reference sequence). The CDR3 runs to 13 residues.

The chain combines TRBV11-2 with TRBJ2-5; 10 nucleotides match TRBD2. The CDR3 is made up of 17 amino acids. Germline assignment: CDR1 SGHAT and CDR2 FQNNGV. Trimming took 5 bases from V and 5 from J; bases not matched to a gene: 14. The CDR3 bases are TGTGCCAGCAGCCCGAAGGGTACTAGCGGGGCCCGGGAGACCCAGTACTTC. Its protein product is CASSPKGTSGARETQYF.

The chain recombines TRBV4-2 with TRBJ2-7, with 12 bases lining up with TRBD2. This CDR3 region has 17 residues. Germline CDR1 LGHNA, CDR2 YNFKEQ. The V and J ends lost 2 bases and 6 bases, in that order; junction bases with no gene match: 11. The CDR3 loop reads CASSQLPGLAGLIEQYF. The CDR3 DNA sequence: TGTGCCAGCAGCCAACTACCGGGACTAGCGGGTTTGATCGAGCAGTACTTC.

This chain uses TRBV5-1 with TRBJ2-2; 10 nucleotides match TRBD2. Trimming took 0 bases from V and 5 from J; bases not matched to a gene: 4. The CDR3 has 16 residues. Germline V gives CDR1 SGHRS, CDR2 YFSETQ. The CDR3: CASSLEVAGGTGELFF. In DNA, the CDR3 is TGCGCCAGCAGCTTGGAAGTAGCGGGAGGTACCGGGGAGCTGTTTTTT.

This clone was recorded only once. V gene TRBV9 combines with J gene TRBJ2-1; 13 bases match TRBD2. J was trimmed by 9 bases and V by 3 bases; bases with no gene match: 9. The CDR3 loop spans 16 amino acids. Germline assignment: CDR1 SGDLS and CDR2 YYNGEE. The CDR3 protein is CASSATGTSGIGEQFF. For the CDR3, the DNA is TGTGCCAGCAGCGCTACCGGGACTAGCGGGATCGGTGAGCAGTTCTTC.

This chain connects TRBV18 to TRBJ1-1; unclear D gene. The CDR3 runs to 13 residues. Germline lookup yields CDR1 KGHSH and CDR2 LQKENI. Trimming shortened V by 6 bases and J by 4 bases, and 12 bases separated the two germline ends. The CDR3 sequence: CASSAIAGTEAFF. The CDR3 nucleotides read TGTGCCAGCTCCGCAATTGCCGGCACTGAAGCTTTCTTT. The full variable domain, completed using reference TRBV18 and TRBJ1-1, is NAGVMQNPRHLVRRRGQEARLRCSPMKGHSHVYWYRQLPEEGLKFMVYLQKENIIDESGMPKERFSAEFPKEGPSILRIQQVVRGDSAAYFCASSAIAGTEAFFGQGTRLTVV.

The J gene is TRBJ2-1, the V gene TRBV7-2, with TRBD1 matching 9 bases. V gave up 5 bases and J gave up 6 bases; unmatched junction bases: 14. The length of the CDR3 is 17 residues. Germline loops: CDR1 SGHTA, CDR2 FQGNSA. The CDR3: CASSKSLRDRVSNEQFF. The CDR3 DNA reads TGTGCCAGCAGCAAAAGCCTCCGGGACAGGGTGAGCAATGAGCAGTTCTTC.

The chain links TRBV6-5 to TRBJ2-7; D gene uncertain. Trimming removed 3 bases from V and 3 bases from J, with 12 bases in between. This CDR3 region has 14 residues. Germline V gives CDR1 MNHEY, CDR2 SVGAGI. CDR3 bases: TGTGCCAGCAGTTATTTTTGGGGAAGCTACGAGCAGTACTTC. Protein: CASSYFWGSYEQYF.

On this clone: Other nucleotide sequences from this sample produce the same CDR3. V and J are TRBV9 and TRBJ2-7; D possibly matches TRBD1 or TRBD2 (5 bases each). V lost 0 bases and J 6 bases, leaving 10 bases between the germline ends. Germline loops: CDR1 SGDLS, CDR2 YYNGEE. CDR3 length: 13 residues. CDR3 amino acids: CASSVGGSTEQYF. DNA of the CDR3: TGTGCCAGCAGCGTAGGGGGGAGTACCGAGCAGTACTTC.

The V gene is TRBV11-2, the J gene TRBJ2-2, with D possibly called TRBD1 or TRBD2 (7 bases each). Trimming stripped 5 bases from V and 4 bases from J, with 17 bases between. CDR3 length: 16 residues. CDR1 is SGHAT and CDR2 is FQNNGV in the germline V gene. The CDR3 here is CASSQGGTPLTGELFF. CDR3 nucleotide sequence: TGTGCCAGCAGCCAGGGGGGGACCCCGCTCACCGGGGAGCTGTTTTTT.

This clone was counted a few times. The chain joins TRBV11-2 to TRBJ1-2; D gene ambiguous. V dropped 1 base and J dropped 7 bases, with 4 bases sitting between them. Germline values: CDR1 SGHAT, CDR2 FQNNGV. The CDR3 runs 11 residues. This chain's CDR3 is CASSLGAGYTF. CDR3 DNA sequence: TGTGCCAGCAGCTTAGGTGCTGGCTACACCTTC.

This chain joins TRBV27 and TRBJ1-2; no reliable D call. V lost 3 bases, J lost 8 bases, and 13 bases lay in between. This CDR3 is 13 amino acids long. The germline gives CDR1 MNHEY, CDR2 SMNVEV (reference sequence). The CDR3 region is CASSFSRLWGYTF. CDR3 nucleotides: TGTGCCAGCAGTTTCTCGAGATTGTGGGGCTACACCTTC.